This T cell receptor beta chain came from a study of cytomegalovirus exposure and HLA in healthy donors. Concerning this clone itself: No antigen is known for it.

PCR amplification relied on 60 Vbeta primers (plus 13 Jbeta primers). Sequencing was performed with immunoSEQ multiplex PCR; in TCRdb, only in-frame clones are kept and a portion is missing. The sample lists approximately 100,000 clones, 80% to 90% occurring once. Study conclusions and caveats: In an earlier analysis, most TCR beta V segments were productive about 90% or about 30% of the time. CMV antigen specificity of a few CMV-associated chains was confirmed in vitro.

Material: PBMCs. The clonotype was recovered from a man aged 50-60 years in good health and CMV-seronegative.

CDR3 DNA sequence: TGTGCCAGCAGCCAAGATCAAGGCAGGAACTATGGCTACACCTTC. Translation gives CASSQDQGRNYGYTF. The chain couples TRBV4-2 to TRBJ1-2; D is ambiguous. V lost 0 bases and J lost 2, with 10 bases in between. This CDR3 is 15 amino acids long. Germline lookup yields CDR1 LGHNA and CDR2 YNFKEQ.